This T cell receptor (beta chain) originates from a study of control samples from healthy donors and cancer patients. The repertoire was sequenced with immunoSEQ multiplex PCR; TCRdb's copy has only in-frame clones and lacks some. Counted here are tens of thousands of clones, around 90% occurring once; the ten biggest clones make up 8.5% to 10%. This CDR3 contains 17 residues. V shed 5 bases, J shed 4 bases, and the junction held 15 bases outside the gene matches. Per the germline V gene, CDR1 is LNHDA and CDR2 is SQIVND (reference sequence). This chain joins TRBV19 and TRBJ1-1; 8 bases are shared with TRBD1. The origin of this receptor is a woman between 45 and 65 years old with colorectal cancer. Sequenced material: PBMCs. In nucleotides, the CDR3 is TGTGCCAGTAGTGCCCTGCAGGGGGCGAGTAGTATCACTGAAGCTTTCTTT. Translating gives CASSALQGASSITEAFF.